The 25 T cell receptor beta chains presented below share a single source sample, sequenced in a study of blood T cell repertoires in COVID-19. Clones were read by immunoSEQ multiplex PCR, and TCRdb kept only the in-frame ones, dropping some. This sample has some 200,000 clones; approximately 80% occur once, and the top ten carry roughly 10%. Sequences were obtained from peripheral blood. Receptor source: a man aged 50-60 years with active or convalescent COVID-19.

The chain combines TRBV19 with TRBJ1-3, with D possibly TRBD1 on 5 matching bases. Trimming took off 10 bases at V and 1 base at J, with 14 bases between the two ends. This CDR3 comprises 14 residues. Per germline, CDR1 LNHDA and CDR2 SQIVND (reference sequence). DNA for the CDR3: TGTGCCACGAATACAGGTTTTTCTGGAAACACCATATATTTT. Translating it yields CATNTGFSGNTIYF. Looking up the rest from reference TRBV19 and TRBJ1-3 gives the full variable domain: DGGITQSPKYLFRKEGQNVTLSCEQNLNHDAMYWYRQDPGQGLRLIYYSQIVNDFQKGDIAEGYSVSREKKESFPLTVTSAQKNPTAFYLCATNTGFSGNTIYFGEGSWLTVV.

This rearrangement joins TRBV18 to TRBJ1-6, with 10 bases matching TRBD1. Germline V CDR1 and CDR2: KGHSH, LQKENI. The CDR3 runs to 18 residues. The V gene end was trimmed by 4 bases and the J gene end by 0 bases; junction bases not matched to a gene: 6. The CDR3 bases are TGTGCCAGCTCACTCCGGGACAGGGGTCGCTCCTATAATTCACCCCTCCACTTT. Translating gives CASSLRDRGRSYNSPLHF.

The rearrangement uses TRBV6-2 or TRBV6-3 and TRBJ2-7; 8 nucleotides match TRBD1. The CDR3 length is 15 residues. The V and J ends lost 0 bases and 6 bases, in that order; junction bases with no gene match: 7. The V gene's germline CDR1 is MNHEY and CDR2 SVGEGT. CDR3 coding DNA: TGTGCCAGCAGTTACTCGGACAGGGTTGGTCTCGAGCAGTACTTC. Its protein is CASSYSDRVGLEQYF.

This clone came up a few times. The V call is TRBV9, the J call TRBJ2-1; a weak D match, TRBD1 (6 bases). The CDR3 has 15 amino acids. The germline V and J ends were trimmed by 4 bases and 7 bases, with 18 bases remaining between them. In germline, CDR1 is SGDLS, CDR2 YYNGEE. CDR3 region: CASSKRQDTGNEQFF. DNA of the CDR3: TGTGCCAGCAGCAAACGACAGGATACAGGGAATGAGCAGTTCTTC.

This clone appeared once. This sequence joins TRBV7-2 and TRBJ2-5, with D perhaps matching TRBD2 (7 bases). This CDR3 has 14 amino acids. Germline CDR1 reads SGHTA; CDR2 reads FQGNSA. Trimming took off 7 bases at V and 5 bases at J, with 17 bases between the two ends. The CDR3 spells CASKGGGSLETQYF. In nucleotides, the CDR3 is TGTGCCAGCAAGGGGGGCGGGAGCTTGGAGACCCAGTACTTC. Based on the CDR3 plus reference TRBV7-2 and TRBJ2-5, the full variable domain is GAGVSQSPSNKVTEKGKDVELRCDPISGHTALYWYRQSLGQGLEFLIYFQGNSAPDKSGLPSDRFSAERTGGSVSTLTIQRTQQEDSAVYLCASKGGGSLETQYFGPGTRLLVL.

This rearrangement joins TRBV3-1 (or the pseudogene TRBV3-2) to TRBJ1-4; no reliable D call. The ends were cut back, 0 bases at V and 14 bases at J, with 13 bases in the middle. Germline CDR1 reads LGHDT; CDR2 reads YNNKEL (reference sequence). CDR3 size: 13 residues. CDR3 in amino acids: CASSQDLGRDLFF. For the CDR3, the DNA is TGTGCCAGCAGCCAAGATCTTGGGAGGGATCTGTTTTTT.

The CDR3 nucleotides read TGTGCCAGCAGTTTCGGGGAAGGGCAGCCCCAGCATTTT. This translates into CASSFGEGQPQHF. V and J are TRBV12-3 or TRBV12-4 and TRBJ1-5; the D is unclear. The V end lost 3 bases, the J end lost 7 bases, and 10 bases lay between the germline ends. The CDR3 has 13 amino acids.

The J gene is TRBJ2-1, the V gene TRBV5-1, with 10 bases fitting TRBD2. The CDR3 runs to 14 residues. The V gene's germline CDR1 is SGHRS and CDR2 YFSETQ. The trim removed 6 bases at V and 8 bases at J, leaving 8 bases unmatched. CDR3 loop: CASIRLAGADEQFF. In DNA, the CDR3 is TGCGCCAGCATACGGCTAGCGGGAGCCGATGAGCAGTTCTTC.

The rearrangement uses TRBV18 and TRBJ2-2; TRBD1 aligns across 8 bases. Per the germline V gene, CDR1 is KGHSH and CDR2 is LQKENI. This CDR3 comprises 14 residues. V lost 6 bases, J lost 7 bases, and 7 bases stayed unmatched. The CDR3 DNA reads TGTGCCAGCTCGCATGACAGGGGTGACGGGGAGCTGTTTTTT. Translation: CASSHDRGDGELFF.

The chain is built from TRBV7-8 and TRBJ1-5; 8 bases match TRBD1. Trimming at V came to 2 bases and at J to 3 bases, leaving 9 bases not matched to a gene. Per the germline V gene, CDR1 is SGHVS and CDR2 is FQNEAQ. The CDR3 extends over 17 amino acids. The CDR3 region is CASSLLPWTGNNQPQHF. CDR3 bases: TGTGCCAGCAGCTTACTGCCCTGGACAGGGAACAATCAGCCCCAGCATTTT.

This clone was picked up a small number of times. The CDR3 DNA reads as TGTGCCAGCAGTCCGGGACAGAGGGATCAGCCCCAGCATTTT. Amino acids: CASSPGQRDQPQHF. This chain connects TRBV28 to TRBJ1-5; 7 nucleotides match TRBD1. Germline values: CDR1 MDHEN, CDR2 SYDVKM. Trimming cost V 5 bases and J 5 bases; bases outside gene matches: 6. The CDR3 totals 14 residues.

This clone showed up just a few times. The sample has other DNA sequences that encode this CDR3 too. The CDR3 loop is CASSVGQGAYEQYF. CDR3 sequence (DNA): TGTGCCAGCAGCGTAGGACAGGGGGCGTACGAGCAGTACTTC. The gene calls are TRBV9 and TRBJ2-7, with 10 bases fitting TRBD1. The CDR3 is made up of 14 amino acids. From germline, CDR1 is SGDLS and CDR2 YYNGEE. The V segment lost 0 bases and the J segment 4 bases; nucleotides outside the gene matches: 1.

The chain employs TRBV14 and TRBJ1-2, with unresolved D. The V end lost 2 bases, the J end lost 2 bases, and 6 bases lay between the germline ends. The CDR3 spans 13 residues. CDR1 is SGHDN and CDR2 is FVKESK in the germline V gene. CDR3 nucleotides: TGTGCCAGCAGCCAAACAGAGAACTATGGCTACACCTTC. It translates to CASSQTENYGYTF.

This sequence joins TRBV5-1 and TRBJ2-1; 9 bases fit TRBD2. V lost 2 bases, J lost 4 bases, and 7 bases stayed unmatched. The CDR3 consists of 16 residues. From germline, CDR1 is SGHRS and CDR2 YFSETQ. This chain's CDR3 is CASSLRAGGNYNEQFF. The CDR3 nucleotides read TGCGCCAGCAGCTTAAGAGCGGGAGGAAATTACAATGAGCAGTTCTTC.

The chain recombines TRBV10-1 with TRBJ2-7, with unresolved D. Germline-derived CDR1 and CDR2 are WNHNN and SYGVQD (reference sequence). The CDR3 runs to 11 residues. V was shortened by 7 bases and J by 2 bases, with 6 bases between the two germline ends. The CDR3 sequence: CASNLAYEQYV. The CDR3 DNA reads TGCGCCAGCAATCTAGCCTACGAGCAGTACGTC.

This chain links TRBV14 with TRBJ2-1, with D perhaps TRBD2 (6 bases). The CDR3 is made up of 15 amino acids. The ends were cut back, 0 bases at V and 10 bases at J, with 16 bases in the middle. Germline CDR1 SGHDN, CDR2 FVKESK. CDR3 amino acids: CASSQDGGRPREQFF. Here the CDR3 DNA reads TGTGCCAGCAGCCAAGACGGGGGACGGCCTAGGGAGCAGTTCTTC.

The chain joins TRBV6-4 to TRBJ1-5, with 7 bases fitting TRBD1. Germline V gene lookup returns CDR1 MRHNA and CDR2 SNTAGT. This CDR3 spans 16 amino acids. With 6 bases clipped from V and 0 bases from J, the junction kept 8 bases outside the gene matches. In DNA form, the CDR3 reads TGTGCCAGCAGCGCCGGGACAGAGTATAGCAATCAGCCCCAGCATTTT. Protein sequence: CASSAGTEYSNQPQHF.

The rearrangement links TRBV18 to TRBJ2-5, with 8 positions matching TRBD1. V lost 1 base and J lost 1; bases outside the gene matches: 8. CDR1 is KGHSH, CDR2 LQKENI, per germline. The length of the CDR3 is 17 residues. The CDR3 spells CASSPQQGVPVQETQYF. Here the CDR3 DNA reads TGTGCCAGCTCACCACAACAGGGGGTCCCTGTCCAAGAGACCCAGTACTTC.

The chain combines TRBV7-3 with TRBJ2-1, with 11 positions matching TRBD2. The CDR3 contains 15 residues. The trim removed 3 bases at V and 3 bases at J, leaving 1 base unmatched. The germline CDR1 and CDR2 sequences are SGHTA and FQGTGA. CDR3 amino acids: CASSLGLADYNEQFF. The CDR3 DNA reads TGTGCCAGCAGCTTGGGACTAGCGGACTACAATGAGCAGTTCTTC.

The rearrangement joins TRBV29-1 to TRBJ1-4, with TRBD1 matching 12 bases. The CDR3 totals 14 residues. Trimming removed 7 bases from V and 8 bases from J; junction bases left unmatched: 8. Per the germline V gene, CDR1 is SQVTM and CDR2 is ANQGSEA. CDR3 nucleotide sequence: TGCAGCGCCCGGGACAGGGGGCAGAACGAAAAACTGTTTTTT. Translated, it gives CSARDRGQNEKLFF.

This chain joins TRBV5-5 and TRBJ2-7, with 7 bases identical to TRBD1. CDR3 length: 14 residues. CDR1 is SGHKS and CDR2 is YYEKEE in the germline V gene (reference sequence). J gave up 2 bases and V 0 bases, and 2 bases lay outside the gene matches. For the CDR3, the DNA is TGTGCCAGCAGCTTGGGGACAGGCCCCTACGAGCAGTACTTC. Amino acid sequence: CASSLGTGPYEQYF.

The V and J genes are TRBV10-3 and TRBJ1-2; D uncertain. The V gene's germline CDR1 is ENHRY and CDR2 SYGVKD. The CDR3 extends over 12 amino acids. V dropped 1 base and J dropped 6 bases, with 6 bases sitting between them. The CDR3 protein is CAISEYEDGYTF. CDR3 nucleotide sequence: TGTGCCATCAGTGAGTACGAGGATGGCTACACCTTC.

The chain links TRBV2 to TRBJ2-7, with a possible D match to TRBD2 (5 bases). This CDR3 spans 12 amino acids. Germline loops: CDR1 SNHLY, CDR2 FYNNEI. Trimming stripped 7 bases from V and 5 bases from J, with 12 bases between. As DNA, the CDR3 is TGTGCCAGCATGAGGGTCCTTCACGAGCAGTACTTC. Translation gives CASMRVLHEQYF.

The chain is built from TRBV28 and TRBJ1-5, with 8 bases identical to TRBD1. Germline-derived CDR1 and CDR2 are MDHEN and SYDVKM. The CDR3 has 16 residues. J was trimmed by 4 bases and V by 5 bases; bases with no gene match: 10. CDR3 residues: CASSPAKTGANQPQHF. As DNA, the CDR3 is TGTGCCAGCAGTCCGGCGAAGACAGGGGCTAATCAGCCCCAGCATTTT.

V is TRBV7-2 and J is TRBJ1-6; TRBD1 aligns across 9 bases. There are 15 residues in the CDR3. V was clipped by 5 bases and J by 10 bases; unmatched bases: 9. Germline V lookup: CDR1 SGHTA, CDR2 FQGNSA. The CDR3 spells CASSLQGAAGSPLHF. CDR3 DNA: TGTGCCAGCAGCCTACAGGGGGCAGCGGGGTCACCCCTCCACTTT.